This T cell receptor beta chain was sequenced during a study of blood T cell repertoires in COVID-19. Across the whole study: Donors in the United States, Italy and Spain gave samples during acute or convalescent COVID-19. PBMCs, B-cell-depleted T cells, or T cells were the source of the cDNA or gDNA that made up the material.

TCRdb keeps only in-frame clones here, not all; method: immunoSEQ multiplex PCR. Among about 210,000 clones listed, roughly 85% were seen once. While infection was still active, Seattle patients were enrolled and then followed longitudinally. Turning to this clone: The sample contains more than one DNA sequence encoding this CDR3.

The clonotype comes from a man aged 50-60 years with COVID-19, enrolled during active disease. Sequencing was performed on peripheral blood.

The DNA for the CDR3 is TGTGCCAGCAGTTTGAGACAGGGCAGCAATCAGCCCCAGCATTTT. This gives the protein CASSLRQGSNQPQHF. The V and J genes are TRBV28 and TRBJ1-5; 7 nucleotides align to TRBD1. The CDR3 totals 15 residues. Germline V gene sequence: CDR1 MDHEN, CDR2 SYDVKM. Trimming at V came to 3 bases and at J to 1 base, leaving 3 bases not matched to a gene.